This entry lists 29 T cell receptor beta chains sequenced from one sample in a study of PD-1 blockade in classical Hodgkin lymphoma (dated by TCRdb to 2018 to 2020). The sample's time point, from its label and the paper: cycle 2 day 1 (C2D1) of nivolumab. Every trial patient had relapsed following autologous stem cell transplantation, and prior brentuximab vedotin exposure was what differed among cohorts A, B and C. Library generation was performed with the immunoSEQ multiplex PCR assay. TCRdb retrieved this table from immuneACCESS and kept in-frame rearrangements only. Not all clones are present; in checked studies, unresolved V genes account for under half, and no reason is known for the remainder. For this sample there are approximately 59,000 clones; more than 85% appear just once. The top ten clones comprise about 10% of the sample. The sample here was peripheral blood mononuclear cells (PBMCs), taken before the second cycle of nivolumab. The receptor set was obtained from a human donor with classical Hodgkin lymphoma.

The CDR3 here is CASTPSGAYNEQFF. The CDR3 DNA reads TGTGCCAGTACCCCCAGCGGAGCCTACAATGAGCAGTTCTTC. V is TRBV19 and J is TRBJ2-1; TRBD2 might be the D (5 bases). The germline gives CDR1 LNHDA, CDR2 SQIVND (reference sequence). This CDR3 region has 14 residues. V was pared by 7 bases and J by 2 bases, with 12 bases between. The full variable domain, its missing parts supplied by reference TRBV19 and TRBJ2-1, is DGGITQSPKYLFRKEGQNVTLSCEQNLNHDAMYWYRQDPGQGLRLIYYSQIVNDFQKGDIAEGYSVSREKKESFPLTVTSAQKNPTAFYLCASTPSGAYNEQFFGPGTRLTVL.

V and J are TRBV28 and TRBJ2-1; 11 bases map to TRBD2. This CDR3 has 16 residues. Germline CDR1 and CDR2: MDHEN and SYDVKM. With 5 bases clipped from V and 9 bases from J, the junction kept 12 bases outside the gene matches. Here the CDR3 reads CASSTIAGGPVGEQFF. CDR3 bases: TGTGCCAGCAGTACCATAGCGGGAGGGCCTGTCGGTGAGCAGTTCTTC.

In its sample, this clone was seen once. V and J are TRBV28 and TRBJ2-7; D is unresolved. The CDR3 extends over 12 amino acids. V was clipped by 5 bases and J by 3 bases, with 8 bases between them. CDR1 and CDR2 from the germline V gene are MDHEN and SYDVKM. The CDR3 DNA sequence: TGTGCCAGCAGTCTGCGGAGCTACGAGCAGTACTTC. Encoded protein: CASSLRSYEQYF.

The V gene is TRBV7-2, the J gene TRBJ2-7, with 10 positions matching TRBD2. Germline V gene data show CDR1 as SGHTA and CDR2 as FQGNSA. With V trimmed by 4 bases and J by 5 bases, 11 bases remained unmatched. The CDR3 covers 16 residues. CDR3 DNA sequence: TGTGCCAGCAGCTCGATTGGGACTAGCGTTGGGCACGAGCAGTACTTC. Protein product: CASSSIGTSVGHEQYF. The variable domain in full, completed from reference TRBV7-2 and TRBJ2-7, reads GAGVSQSPSNKVTEKGKDVELRCDPISGHTALYWYRQSLGQGLEFLIYFQGNSAPDKSGLPSDRFSAERTGGSVSTLTIQRTQQEDSAVYLCASSSIGTSVGHEQYFGPGTRLTVT.

The rearrangement joins TRBV27 to TRBJ2-3, with D tentatively TRBD2 (6 bases). V lost 5 bases and J 2 bases, leaving 14 bases between the germline ends. The CDR3 is 15 residues long. Germline lookup yields CDR1 MNHEY and CDR2 SMNVEV (reference sequence). In DNA form, the CDR3 reads TGTGCCAGCAGTCACGTACAGGACTACACAGATACGCAGTATTTT. Protein sequence: CASSHVQDYTDTQYF.

V and J are TRBV4-1 and TRBJ1-4; D gene unclear. CDR3 length equals 16 residues. The V end was cut by 0 bases, the J end by 7 bases, with 15 bases between. Looked up from germline, CDR1 is MGHRA and CDR2 is YSYEKL. The CDR3 region is CASSQESAVLVEKLFF. The CDR3 DNA sequence: TGCGCCAGCAGCCAAGAGTCGGCCGTCCTAGTTGAAAAACTGTTTTTT.

V usage is TRBV18 and J usage is TRBJ2-7; possible D gene TRBD1, 6 bases. CDR3 length: 15 residues. Per germline, CDR1 KGHSH and CDR2 LQKENI. The V and J ends lost 3 bases and 1 base respectively, with 13 bases between them. DNA of the CDR3: TGTGCCAGCTCACCCGTACCTGGACAGTCCTACGAGCAGTACTTC. It specifies CASSPVPGQSYEQYF.

This clone was seen only once. The V and J genes are TRBV25-1 and TRBJ1-1, with 8 bases aligning to TRBD1. This CDR3 has 17 residues. V shed 1 base, J shed 5 bases, and the junction held 12 bases outside the gene matches. CDR1 MGHDK and CDR2 SYGVNS come from the germline V gene. CDR3 coding DNA: TGTGCCAGCAGTGAATCCGGGGGGGGCAGGGGGCGGACTGAAGCTTTCTTT. Its protein is CASSESGGGRGRTEAFF.

The rearrangement uses TRBV10-3 and TRBJ2-7, with TRBD1 identical over 9 bases. Germline V gives CDR1 ENHRY, CDR2 SYGVKD. Germline trimming cut 3 bases from V and 1 base from J; bases unmatched to any gene: 7. The CDR3 covers 16 residues. CDR3 in amino acids: CAISEIGQGLSYEQYF. CDR3 sequence (DNA): TGTGCCATCAGTGAAATTGGACAGGGGTTGTCCTACGAGCAGTACTTC.

The chain combines TRBV27 with TRBJ2-3, with D hard to call. V dropped 3 bases and J dropped 5 bases, with 15 bases sitting between them. The CDR3 contains 15 residues. Germline CDR1 MNHEY, CDR2 SMNVEV (reference sequence). CDR3 loop: CASSLTVPVGDTQYF. DNA of the CDR3: TGTGCCAGCAGTTTGACGGTCCCGGTCGGAGATACGCAGTATTTT.

The CDR3: CASSNRGTTSYEQYF. CDR3 coding DNA: TGTGCCAGCAGTAACCGGGGCACCACCTCCTACGAGCAGTACTTC. This chain joins TRBV28 and TRBJ2-7; D possibly matches TRBD1 or TRBD2 (5 bases each). V gave up 5 bases and J gave up 0 bases, with 14 bases separating them. Germline CDR1 MDHEN, CDR2 SYDVKM. CDR3 length: 15 amino acids.

The chain employs TRBV15 and TRBJ2-2; 8 nucleotides match TRBD1. Trimming removed 0 bases from V and 6 bases from J; junction bases left unmatched: 6. The CDR3 runs to 16 residues. Germline V gives CDR1 LNHNV, CDR2 YYDKDF (reference sequence). CDR3 region: CATSREPGGAAGELFF. For the CDR3, the DNA is TGTGCCACCAGCAGAGAGCCAGGGGGCGCGGCCGGGGAGCTGTTTTTT.

V usage is TRBV10-3 and J usage is TRBJ1-2, with D maybe TRBD1 (5 bases). Trimming stripped 2 bases from V and 0 bases from J, with 10 bases between. Looked up from germline, CDR1 is ENHRY and CDR2 is SYGVKD. The CDR3 spans 15 residues. As DNA, the CDR3 is TGTGCCATCAGTGAGGATTGGGGGACTAACTATGGCTACACCTTC. Amino acid sequence: CAISEDWGTNYGYTF.

The chain couples TRBV30 to TRBJ2-4; no firm D call. V was trimmed by 0 bases and J by 5 bases, leaving 23 bases between them. The CDR3 sequence is 18 residues long. Germline V gene lookup returns CDR1 GTSNPN and CDR2 SVGIG (reference sequence). DNA of the CDR3: TGTGCCTGGAGTGTAATCCTTTCCTCCCGCACTTTCGAAAACATTCAGTACTTC. Translated, it gives CAWSVILSSRTFENIQYF.

The J gene is TRBJ1-2, the V gene TRBV4-2; no clear D. The CDR3 runs to 12 residues. V lost 5 bases to trimming and J lost 0 bases, with 4 bases between them. The germline V gene has CDR1 LGHNA and CDR2 YNFKEQ. The CDR3 protein is CASSTSNYGYTF. CDR3 sequence (DNA): TGTGCCAGCAGCACGTCTAACTATGGCTACACCTTC.

The chain joins TRBV14 to TRBJ2-7, with TRBD2 matching 11 bases. The CDR3 has 17 residues. Trimming cost V 0 bases and J 6 bases; bases outside gene matches: 10. Per germline, CDR1 SGHDN and CDR2 FVKESK. This chain's CDR3 is CASSQDSRLAGPGEQYF. For the CDR3, the DNA is TGTGCCAGCAGCCAAGATTCTCGACTAGCGGGGCCAGGCGAGCAGTACTTC.

This chain links TRBV5-1 with TRBJ2-5; D is perhaps TRBD2 (5 bases). V gave up 4 bases and J gave up 1 base, with 11 bases separating them. Germline assignment: CDR1 SGHRS and CDR2 YFSETQ. The CDR3 has 14 amino acids. CDR3 loop: CASSKSSGQETQYF. The CDR3 nucleotides read TGCGCCAGCAGCAAAAGCAGCGGCCAAGAGACCCAGTACTTC.

V usage is TRBV11-3 and J usage is TRBJ2-2; 12 positions match TRBD2. The V gene's germline CDR1 is SGHNT and CDR2 YENEEA. Trimming cost V 8 bases and J 0 bases; bases outside gene matches: 7. The CDR3 sequence is 17 residues long. As DNA, the CDR3 is TGTGCCAGCCCGCCTCTAGCGGGAGGGTCGAACACCGGGGAGCTGTTTTTT. Protein product: CASPPLAGGSNTGELFF.

V usage is TRBV7-3 and J usage is TRBJ1-2; D is possibly TRBD1 (6 bases). V lost 5 bases to trimming and J lost 8 bases, with 21 bases between them. Germline V gene data show CDR1 as SGHTA and CDR2 as FQGTGA. The CDR3 is made up of 15 amino acids. The chain's CDR3 is CASSTQGWEIMGYTF. CDR3 DNA sequence: TGTGCCAGCAGCACACAGGGTTGGGAAATTATGGGCTACACCTTC.

The chain uses TRBV6-5 and TRBJ2-5; D may be TRBD1 or TRBD2 (7 bases each). The length of the CDR3 is 14 residues. Per the germline V gene, CDR1 is MNHEY and CDR2 is SVGAGI. The V and J ends lost 6 bases and 5 bases respectively, with 16 bases between them. CDR3 loop: CASRTRQGGETQYF. As DNA, the CDR3 is TGTGCCAGCAGAACCCGACAGGGAGGGGAGACCCAGTACTTC.

Here the CDR3 reads CASSPGTGENTEAFF. The CDR3 region has the DNA TGTGCCAGCAGCCCCGGGACAGGCGAGAACACTGAAGCTTTCTTT. This chain uses TRBV5-4 with TRBJ1-1, with 8 nucleotides matching TRBD1. CDR1 is SGHNT and CDR2 is YYREEE in the germline V gene (reference sequence). The CDR3 is made up of 15 amino acids. V dropped 4 bases and J dropped 1; count of bases not matched to a gene: 6.

This rearrangement joins TRBV6-5 to TRBJ2-3; maybe TRBD2 (5 bases). This CDR3 spans 11 amino acids. Germline CDR1 and CDR2: MNHEY and SVGAGI. Trimming took off 10 bases at V and 11 bases at J, with 16 bases between the two ends. CDR3 DNA: TGTGCCACCCTTGGAGGCATCGAGCAGTATTTT. Translation: CATLGGIEQYF.

This clone was recorded once. The rearrangement links TRBV9 to TRBJ2-1; D not certain. The CDR3 spans 14 residues. The germline gives CDR1 SGDLS, CDR2 YYNGEE. The germline V and J ends were trimmed by 7 bases and 0 bases, with 11 bases remaining between them. CDR3 in amino acids: CASDGVGSYNEQFF. The CDR3 DNA reads as TGTGCCAGCGATGGCGTGGGCTCCTACAATGAGCAGTTCTTC.

The chain has TRBV19 and TRBJ2-1, with 7 bases that match TRBD1. The germline V gene encodes CDR1 LNHDA and CDR2 SQIVND (reference sequence). The CDR3 runs 16 residues. J lost 5 bases, V lost 5 bases, and 12 bases had no gene match. The CDR3 nucleotides are TGTGCCAGTAGTTCCATCGGCCAGGGGGACCACAATGAGCAGTTCTTC. Protein: CASSSIGQGDHNEQFF.

The CDR3: CASSAPVDTGELFF. The CDR3 nucleotides read TGTGCCAGCAGCGCCCCGGTGGACACCGGGGAGCTGTTTTTT. The rearrangement joins TRBV9 to TRBJ2-2; D not resolved. V was shortened by 3 bases and J by 3 bases, with 9 bases between the two germline ends. CDR1 is SGDLS and CDR2 is YYNGEE in the germline V gene. The CDR3 is made up of 14 amino acids.

The V gene is TRBV6-1, the J gene TRBJ2-5; 12 nucleotides align to TRBD1. Per germline, CDR1 MNHNS and CDR2 SASEGT. CDR3 size: 15 residues. With 4 bases clipped from V and 4 bases from J, the junction kept 4 bases outside the gene matches. DNA for the CDR3: TGTGCCAGCAGTGGGGGACAGGGGGCGGGAGAGACCCAGTACTTC. The encoded protein is CASSGGQGAGETQYF.

This rearrangement joins TRBV11-2 to TRBJ1-2; D gene uncertain. V lost 5 bases, J lost 8 bases, and 15 bases lay in between. Germline V lookup: CDR1 SGHAT, CDR2 FQNNGV. The CDR3 consists of 13 residues. The CDR3 here is CASSPTRLEGYTF. In DNA form, the CDR3 reads TGTGCCAGCAGCCCCACCCGGTTGGAGGGCTACACCTTC.

The rearrangement joins TRBV5-1 to TRBJ2-7; 12 positions match TRBD1. The CDR3 loop spans 15 amino acids. Losses at the gene ends were 4 bases for V and 2 bases for J; bases not matched to a gene: 4. Germline values: CDR1 SGHRS, CDR2 YFSETQ. Here the CDR3 reads CASSNRDRGPYEQYF. The CDR3 DNA is TGCGCCAGCAGCAACCGGGACAGGGGGCCCTACGAGCAGTACTTC.

The chain carries TRBV30 and TRBJ2-2; the D gene is possibly TRBD2 (5 bases). This CDR3 spans 13 amino acids. Germline CDR1 reads GTSNPN; CDR2 reads SVGIG (reference sequence). V lost 3 bases, J lost 2 bases, and 7 bases lay in between. The CDR3 spells CAWRGDNTGELFF. DNA for the CDR3: TGTGCCTGGAGGGGAGATAACACCGGGGAGCTGTTTTTT.